This is a list of T cell receptor beta chains from one sample in a study of cytomegalovirus exposure and HLA in healthy donors. Method: immunoSEQ multiplex PCR; TCRdb's copy keeps in-frame clones and lacks some. The table records approximately 230,000 clones, 87% of them present only once. Specimen: PBMCs. The receptors stem from a man younger than 35 in good health and CMV-seropositive. The CDR3 runs from the conserved cysteine through the conserved F or W. A D gene is named only where the DNA matches it firmly. Expanded clones get a size class; other rows say once, few or many, or leave the size out.

CDR3nt	CDR3aa	abundance	d_gene	len	j_gene	v_gene
TGCGCCAGCAGCTTGGCGGGACTAGCGGGAATCAATGAGCAGTTCTTC	CASSLAGLAGINEQFF	-	TRBD2	16	TRBJ2-1	TRBV5-1
TGTGCCTGGAACCTGCGGGGGGCGATGGGCTATGGCTACACCTTC	CAWNLRGAMGYGYTF	-	-	15	TRBJ1-2	TRBV30
TGTGCCAGCAGACCAACAGACACCTATGGCTACACCTTC	CASRPTDTYGYTF	-	-	13	TRBJ1-2	TRBV28
TGTGCCAGCAGCCCAGGCGGGACTTCCTACGAGCAGTACTTC	CASSPGGTSYEQYF	-	-	14	TRBJ2-7	TRBV7-8
TGTGCCAGCAGCCGGGGCCCCGCGGGAAGGTACGCAGATACGCAGTATTTT	CASSRGPAGRYADTQYF	-	-	17	TRBJ2-3	TRBV11-2
TGTGCCAGCAGTCGACTAGCAATCAGCTCCTACGAGCAGTACTTC	CASSRLAISSYEQYF	-	TRBD2	15	TRBJ2-7	TRBV6-5
TGCAGCGTCCTAACAGGGTTATCCTACAATGAGCAGTTCTTC	CSVLTGLSYNEQFF	-	-	14	TRBJ2-1	TRBV29-1
TGTGCCAGTAGTGAGAGGTCCGGGGAGCTGTTTTTT	CASSERSGELFF	few	-	12	TRBJ2-2	TRBV19
TGTGCCAGCAGTCGACAGGATCAGCCCCAGCATTTT	CASSRQDQPQHF	-	-	12	TRBJ1-5	TRBV2
TGTGCCAGCAGCTTAAGGACAGGGGTTTGGTACGAGCAGTACTTC	CASSLRTGVWYEQYF	-	TRBD1	15	TRBJ2-7	TRBV13
TGTGCCAGCAGCCAAGATTTAGCATATGGCTACACCTTC	CASSQDLAYGYTF	-	-	13	TRBJ1-2	TRBV14
TGTGCCAGCAGGCAGGGGCCTTATGGCTACACCTTC	CASRQGPYGYTF	few	-	12	TRBJ1-2	TRBV6-5
TGTGCCAGCAGTCCCCGACTGCGGAGCACTGAAGCTTTCTTT	CASSPRLRSTEAFF	-	-	14	TRBJ1-1	TRBV27
TGTGCCTGGAGATTCTCTTGGGGGTCCTATGGCTACACCTTC	CAWRFSWGSYGYTF	-	-	14	TRBJ1-2	TRBV30
TGCGCCAGCAGCCAAGATCATGAAGGAGGGCTGTTTTTT	CASSQDHEGGLFF	once	-	13	TRBJ2-2	TRBV4-1
TGTGCCAGCAGTTCCAGCACGAACACCGGGGAGCTGTTTTTT	CASSSSTNTGELFF	-	-	14	TRBJ2-2	TRBV6-5
TGTGCCAGCAGCAATCGGGCCAACGTCCTGACTTTC	CASSNRANVLTF	-	-	12	TRBJ2-6	TRBV11-2
TGTGCCTGGAGTTTTCTAGCGGCTAACACCGGGGAGCTGTTTTTT	CAWSFLAANTGELFF	-	TRBD2	15	TRBJ2-2	TRBV30
TGCGCCAGCAGCCCCCTTCGGGGGAATGGCTACACCTTC	CASSPLRGNGYTF	-	-	13	TRBJ1-2	TRBV4-1
TGTGCCAGCAGTTTCGGGACTAGCGGGAGTGGGGAGCAGTTCTTC	CASSFGTSGSGEQFF	-	TRBD2	15	TRBJ2-1	TRBV27
TGTGCCAGTAGTACTGCTAGACTAGCGGGAGTGGAGACCCAGTACTTC	CASSTARLAGVETQYF	-	TRBD2	16	TRBJ2-5	TRBV19
TGTGCCAGCAGCCTTGGGACTAGCTCTGAGCAGTACTTC	CASSLGTSSEQYF	-	TRBD2	13	TRBJ2-7	TRBV7-3
TGTGCCAGCTCCTGGACAGGGGCTATACCTGAAGCTTTCTTT	CASSWTGAIPEAFF	-	TRBD1	14	TRBJ1-1	TRBV27
TGTGCCAGCTCACCACCGTTTGGGGGAGACAACTATGGCTACACCTTC	CASSPPFGGDNYGYTF	-	-	16	TRBJ1-2	TRBV18
TGTGCCAGCAGCCAAGGCAGCGGTCCGGACGAGCAGTACTTC	CASSQGSGPDEQYF	once	-	14	TRBJ2-7	TRBV4-2
TGCGCCAGCAGCCCGGGACAGGGCCGATACGAGCAGTACTTC	CASSPGQGRYEQYF	-	TRBD1	14	TRBJ2-7	TRBV4-3
TGTGCCAGCAGTTTGGTCGGGAGCACAGATACGCAGTATTTT	CASSLVGSTDTQYF	-	-	14	TRBJ2-3	TRBV27
TGTGCCTGGAGTGTAATAGGGACTAGCTTTGAGCAGTTCTTC	CAWSVIGTSFEQFF	many	TRBD2	14	TRBJ2-1	TRBV30
TGTGCCAGCAGTTTAGGGCTAGCAATGACCAATGAGCAGTTCTTC	CASSLGLAMTNEQFF	few	-	15	TRBJ2-1	TRBV27
TGTGCCAGCAGCTTAGTCGTAGGGGGGGATACGCAGTATTTT	CASSLVVGGDTQYF	-	-	14	TRBJ2-3	TRBV7-2
TGTGCCTGGAGTTGGCGCTCTGGAAACACCATATATTTT	CAWSWRSGNTIYF	-	-	13	TRBJ1-3	TRBV30
TGTGCCAGCAGGGACCCGCGGGAGTCCTACAATGAGCAGTTCTTC	CASRDPRESYNEQFF	-	TRBD2	15	TRBJ2-1	TRBV2